This record looks at one T cell receptor beta chain sequence and its context. Categorization into cohorts depended on clinical history that participants reported. This sample was included in a study of blood T cell repertoires in COVID-19. Study-wide background: Collection of acute and convalescent COVID-19 samples took place in the United States, Italy and Spain.

The germline gives CDR1 MNHEY, CDR2 SMNVEV (reference sequence). This CDR3 region has 16 residues. V gave up 0 bases and J gave up 3 bases, with 9 bases separating them. Sequenced by immunoSEQ multiplex PCR; TCRdb stores in-frame clones only, minus some. The table shows over 250,000 clones, with approximately 86% occurring only once. This TCR was recovered from a woman aged 18-29 years who had recovered from COVID-19. Sequencing was performed on PBMCs or T cells enriched from blood (not recorded which). The chain recombines TRBV27 with TRBJ1-6; D gene ambiguous. The CDR3 protein is CASSLSAPLYNSPLHF. CDR3 nucleotides: TGTGCCAGCAGTTTATCTGCGCCCCTCTATAATTCACCCCTCCACTTT.